These 27 T cell receptor beta chains originate from one sample sequenced in a study of T-cell memory formation after mild COVID-19. One entry per CDR3 protein results from TCRdb running MiXCR on the 5' RACE reads. Found here are 350,000 or so distinct CDR3 sequences, under 15% of them singletons; the top ten hold 20% to 25%. Sequences were obtained from PBMCs or a T cell subset sorted from them (not recorded which). Every receptor here comes from a man aged 18 to 29 who had mild COVID-19 (a few samples of this study predate the infection). Cell type and time point are not known.

This clonotype was found many times. This sequence joins TRBV7-6 and TRBJ2-3; unclear D gene. The CDR3 consists of 13 residues. V lost 5 bases, J lost 2 bases, and 8 bases lay in between. Germline V lookup: CDR1 SGHVS, CDR2 FNYEAQ. The CDR3 protein is CASSVGPTDTQYF. CDR3 sequence (DNA): TGTGCCAGCAGCGTTGGGCCCACAGATACGCAGTATTTT.

This clonotype was counted at least ten times. V usage is TRBV12-3 or TRBV12-4 and J usage is TRBJ2-3; D could derive from TRBD1 or TRBD2 (6 bases each). This CDR3 contains 14 residues. V dropped 3 bases and J dropped 4 bases, with 11 bases sitting between them. CDR3 in amino acids: CASSFGGLADTQYF. CDR3 DNA sequence: TGTGCCAGCAGTTTCGGGGGCTTGGCAGATACGCAGTATTTT.

This clonotype came up a few times. Written as DNA, the CDR3 is TGCAGTGCTAGTCCAGAACAGTACTCCTATAATTCACCCCTCCACTTT. Its protein is CSASPEQYSYNSPLHF. The J gene is TRBJ1-6, the V gene TRBV20-1, with no clear D. The CDR3 consists of 16 residues. The V gene lost 3 bases and the J gene lost 0 bases, with 12 bases spanning the gap. From germline, CDR1 is DFQATT and CDR2 SNEGSKA (reference sequence).

The chain employs TRBV6-6 and TRBJ1-1; no definite D call. Germline V CDR1 and CDR2: MNHNY, SVGAGI (reference sequence). The CDR3 length is 15 residues. V lost 0 bases, J lost 1 base, and 9 bases lay in between. DNA of the CDR3: TGTGCCAGCAGTTACTCGGGTAGGCAGAACACTGAAGCTTTCTTT. Residues: CASSYSGRQNTEAFF.

This clonotype occurred many times. The rearrangement links TRBV12-3 or TRBV12-4 to TRBJ1-2, with TRBD1 as a possible D gene (5 bases). This CDR3 has 15 residues. The V end was cut by 6 bases, the J end by 0 bases, with 14 bases between. The CDR3 loop reads CASSLWGRANYGYTF. DNA of the CDR3: TGTGCCAGCAGCTTATGGGGGAGAGCTAACTATGGCTACACCTTC.

The chain employs TRBV4-3 and TRBJ2-4; D remains ambiguous. Germline V gene lookup returns CDR1 LGHNA and CDR2 YSLEER. CDR3 length: 14 amino acids. V lost 2 bases to trimming and J lost 0 bases, with 5 bases between them. CDR3 sequence (DNA): TGCGCCAGCAGCCAAAGACTAGCCAAAAACATTCAGTACTTC. Its protein product is CASSQRLAKNIQYF.

The chain uses TRBV4-3 and TRBJ1-4, with D possibly matching TRBD1 (6 bases). V was cut by 3 bases and J by 3 bases, with 11 bases left in between. The germline CDR1 and CDR2 sequences are LGHNA and YSLEER. The CDR3 spans 15 residues. This chain's CDR3 is CASSHRGGSNEKLFF. The CDR3 DNA is TGCGCCAGCAGCCATAGAGGGGGATCTAATGAAAAACTGTTTTTT.

This clonotype was picked up a small number of times. The V and J genes are TRBV5-1 and TRBJ2-7, with a weak D call TRBD1 (5 bases). This CDR3 is built from 15 residues. V was cut by 0 bases and J by 2 bases, with 12 bases left in between. Germline lookup yields CDR1 SGHRS and CDR2 YFSETQ. DNA of the CDR3: TGCGCCAGCAGCTTGGCGGGCAGGGTCACCTACGAGCAGTACTTC. It specifies CASSLAGRVTYEQYF.

V usage is TRBV4-3 and J usage is TRBJ2-7; 10 positions match TRBD1. The CDR3 contains 19 residues. CDR1 and CDR2 from the germline V gene are LGHNA and YSLEER. V trimming: 4 bases; J trimming: 7 bases; junction bases outside the gene matches: 22. This CDR3 reads CASSRLNGTGDPFTGEQYF. In DNA, the CDR3 is TGCGCCAGCAGCCGCCTTAACGGGACAGGGGACCCCTTCACGGGGGAGCAGTACTTC.

Ten or more counts support this clonotype. The chain has TRBV4-1 and TRBJ2-7, with D unresolved. Germline lookup yields CDR1 MGHRA and CDR2 YSYEKL. CDR3 length equals 12 residues. V dropped 4 bases and J dropped 4 bases, with 8 bases sitting between them. The CDR3 reads CASSRGGYEQYF. DNA of the CDR3: TGCGCCAGCAGCCGGGGTGGGTACGAGCAGTACTTC.

This clonotype was detected many times. The chain combines TRBV11-1 with TRBJ1-5; no clear D. Germline CDR1 SGHAT, CDR2 FQDESV (reference sequence). The CDR3 covers 13 residues. The V end was cut by 3 bases, the J end by 5 bases, with 8 bases between. The CDR3 bases are TGTGCCAGCAGCTTGACGGACGATCAGCCCCAGCATTTT. Translating gives CASSLTDDQPQHF. Looking up the rest from reference TRBV11-1 and TRBJ1-5 gives the full variable domain: EAEVAQSPRYKITEKSQAVAFWCDPISGHATLYWYRQILGQGPELLVQFQDESVVDDSQLPKDRFSAERLKGVDSTLKIQPAELGDSAMYLCASSLTDDQPQHFGDGTRLSIL.

This clonotype was counted a few times. CDR3 loop: CASSQWTGDLSGANVLTF. CDR3 bases: TGCGCCAGCAGCCAATGGACAGGGGACCTCTCTGGGGCCAACGTCCTGACTTTC. The chain carries TRBV4-1 and TRBJ2-6; 9 nucleotides agree with TRBD1. Per germline, CDR1 MGHRA and CDR2 YSYEKL. V was pared by 2 bases and J by 0 bases, with 5 bases of the junction left unmatched. This CDR3 spans 18 amino acids.

The sample holds a few counts of this clonotype. J is TRBJ2-7 and V is TRBV12-3 or TRBV12-4; D not certain. Trimming left V 3 bases short and J 4 bases short, with 10 bases between. The CDR3 consists of 13 residues. This CDR3 is CASSFSIYYEQYV. The DNA for the CDR3 is TGTGCCAGCAGTTTTTCGATATATTACGAGCAGTACGTC.

This clonotype was found many times. The rearrangement links TRBV29-1 to TRBJ1-2; a weak D match, TRBD1 (6 bases). Germline loops: CDR1 SQVTM, CDR2 ANQGSEA. The CDR3 has 12 residues. The V end was cut by 4 bases, the J end by 4 bases, with 10 bases between. The CDR3 coding sequence is TGCAGCGTTGGTGCAGGGGTCTATGGCTACACCTTC. Protein product: CSVGAGVYGYTF.

The rearrangement uses TRBV5-6 and TRBJ2-7; possibly TRBD2 for D (5 bases). V lost 0 bases to trimming and J lost 0 bases, with 19 bases between them. Germline assignment: CDR1 SGHDT and CDR2 YYEEEE. The CDR3 is 18 amino acids. In nucleotides, the CDR3 is TGTGCCAGCAGCTTGGGGATCTGGGTAGCGTTAAGCTCCTACGAGCAGTACGTC. This sequence encodes CASSLGIWVALSSYEQYV.

This clonotype was observed a handful of times. The chain is built from TRBV7-6 and TRBJ2-1; D is uncertain. CDR1 is SGHVS, CDR2 FNYEAQ, per germline. The V gene lost 1 base and the J gene lost 6 bases, with 7 bases spanning the gap. This CDR3 has 13 residues. The CDR3 loop is CASSLDSGNEQFF. The CDR3 DNA reads as TGTGCCAGCAGCTTAGATTCGGGCAATGAGCAGTTCTTC.

This clonotype appeared once. The chain has TRBV5-1 and TRBJ2-1, with D possibly being TRBD2 (6 bases). This CDR3 has 15 amino acids. The V gene's germline CDR1 is SGHRS and CDR2 YFSETQ. Trimming stripped 5 bases from V and 5 bases from J, with 17 bases between. Here the CDR3 reads CASSLKEGLNNEQFF. The CDR3 bases are TGCGCCAGCAGTCTTAAGGAGGGTCTAAACAATGAGCAGTTCTTC.

This clonotype was seen a handful of times. The J gene is TRBJ2-5, the V gene TRBV10-3; 7 positions match TRBD2. CDR3 length: 15 amino acids. CDR1 ENHRY and CDR2 SYGVKD come from the germline V gene. V shed 7 bases and J 1 base; nucleotides not matched to a gene: 9. As DNA, the CDR3 is TGTGCCATCAAGAATGGCGGGGGACCCCAAGAGACCCAGTACTTC. Translating it yields CAIKNGGGPQETQYF.

The J gene is TRBJ1-2, the V gene TRBV24-1; D is undetermined. The length of the CDR3 is 14 residues. The V end lost 4 bases, the J end lost 5 bases, and 13 bases lay between the germline ends. Germline loops: CDR1 KGHDR, CDR2 SFDVKD. The CDR3 DNA sequence: TGTGCCACCAGTGACCCCGATTTCACTTATGGCTACACCTTC. This gives the protein CATSDPDFTYGYTF.

V gene TRBV2 combines with J gene TRBJ2-3; D call uncertain. With 10 bases removed from V and 2 bases from J, the gap between germline ends came to 16 bases. Germline CDR1 is SNHLY and CDR2 is FYNNEI. The CDR3 is 14 residues long. The CDR3 DNA reads as TGTGCCAATCGGCTCGGCCGAAACACAGATACGCAGTATTTT. Translating gives CANRLGRNTDTQYF.

This clonotype was observed a handful of times. This chain links TRBV12-3 or TRBV12-4 with TRBJ2-5; D is perhaps TRBD2 (5 bases). V dropped 7 bases and J dropped 5 bases, with 11 bases sitting between them. The length of the CDR3 is 12 residues. CDR3: CASTHPGETQYF. CDR3 bases: TGTGCCAGCACCCACCCGGGGGAGACCCAGTACTTC.

The chain has TRBV11-1 and TRBJ2-7; D is unresolved. This CDR3 has 14 residues. V was cut by 2 bases and J by 0 bases, with 8 bases left in between. From germline, CDR1 is SGHAT and CDR2 FQDESV (reference sequence). The CDR3 here is CASSLYSDSYEQYF. CDR3 nucleotide sequence: TGTGCCAGCAGCTTATACAGCGACTCCTACGAGCAGTACTTC.

The chain has TRBV6-1 and TRBJ2-5, with a tentative D call TRBD2 (5 bases). This CDR3 has 15 residues. Trimming removed 3 bases from V and 5 bases from J, with 16 bases in between. Germline V CDR1 and CDR2: MNHNS, SASEGT. The CDR3 protein is CASSETTHRPETQYF. The DNA of the CDR3 is TGTGCCAGCAGTGAGACTACCCATCGCCCGGAGACCCAGTACTTC.

This clonotype was seen more than once but under ten times. The V call is TRBV5-6, the J call TRBJ2-5; TRBD2 agrees at 12 bases. The CDR3 is made up of 15 amino acids. The ends lost 4 bases at V and 2 bases at J; junction bases unmatched: 3. Per germline, CDR1 SGHDT and CDR2 YYEEEE. CDR3 bases: TGTGCCAGCAGCAGCGGGACTAGCGGGCAAGAGACCCAGTACTTC. This translates into CASSSGTSGQETQYF.

The chain has TRBV29-1 and TRBJ2-1, with 7 bases fitting TRBD2. Unmatched junction bases numbered 6, after V lost 4 bases and J lost 9 bases. Germline-derived CDR1 and CDR2 are SQVTM and ANQGSEA. The CDR3 consists of 12 residues. This chain's CDR3 is CSVGRLAGEQFF. The CDR3 DNA follows: TGCAGCGTTGGTCGACTAGCCGGTGAGCAGTTCTTC.

The chain is built from TRBV5-1 and TRBJ2-3; a weak D match, TRBD1 (6 bases). This CDR3 is 15 amino acids long. Trimming pared 5 bases from V and 1 base from J, leaving 14 bases between. The V gene's germline CDR1 is SGHRS and CDR2 YFSETQ. This CDR3 reads CASRTTGTGTDTQYF. CDR3 coding DNA: TGCGCCAGCAGGACGACAGGCACCGGCACAGATACGCAGTATTTT.

As to this clonotype: A much more abundant neighbour one base away suggests this may be a read error. This chain connects TRBV7-2 to TRBJ1-1, with D possibly matching TRBD1 (5 bases). CDR3 length: 14 amino acids. From germline, CDR1 is SGHTA and CDR2 FQGNSA. The V end lost 2 bases, the J end lost 7 bases, and 14 bases lay between the germline ends. The DNA for the CDR3 is TGTGCCAGCAGCTTACAAGGGGCCCAGGGTGAAGCTTTCTTT. It codes for CASSLQGAQGEAFF.